The 30 T cell receptor beta chains given below trace back to one sample, sequenced in a study of regulatory T cells in long-lasting Graves disease. Time point meaning: persistent/refractory GD, antithyroid drugs over 5 years with positive TRAb. RNA extracted from PBMCs served as the sequencing template. The authors built TCR beta libraries using iRepertoire HTBI primers and Arm-PCR of CDR3 regions. From the multiplex PCR reads, TCRdb called clonotypes with MiXCR, one entry per CDR3 protein. The sample has over 450,000 distinct CDR3 sequences; 20% to 25% are singletons. Specimen: peripheral blood mononuclear cells (PBMCs), collected when the disease was refractory, from a patient treated with antithyroid drugs. The source is a female donor with Graves disease.

Many counts were recorded for this clonotype. V and J are TRBV5-6 and TRBJ2-7; D is undetermined. The CDR3 totals 15 residues. V lost 2 bases and J lost 3, with 15 bases in between. The germline V gene encodes CDR1 SGHDT and CDR2 YYEEEE. This CDR3 is CASSFGPKPLYEQYF. In DNA form, the CDR3 reads TGTGCCAGCAGCTTCGGACCGAAACCACTCTACGAGCAGTACTTC. Full variable domain (remainder filled in from reference TRBV5-6 and TRBJ2-7): DAGVTQSPTHLIKTRGQQVTLRCSPKSGHDTVSWYQQALGQGPQFIFQYYEEEERQRGNFPDRFSGHQFPNYSSELNVNALLLGDSALYLCASSFGPKPLYEQYFGPGTRLTVT.

This clonotype has just a few counts. The rearrangement joins TRBV7-2 to TRBJ1-3, with TRBD1 as a possible D gene (5 bases). Germline V gene sequence: CDR1 SGHTA, CDR2 FQGNSA. There are 16 residues in the CDR3. V was trimmed by 1 base and J by 3 bases, leaving 13 bases between them. CDR3 in DNA: TGTGCCAGCAGCTTAGGTCTTGGGGGTTTTGGAAACACCATATATTTT. It translates to CASSLGLGGFGNTIYF.

The table lists this clonotype with a few counts. The chain combines TRBV29-1 with TRBJ1-1, with a weak D call TRBD1 (6 bases). V dropped 8 bases and J dropped 5 bases, with 24 bases sitting between them. The CDR3 consists of 15 residues. Germline assignment: CDR1 SQVTM and CDR2 ANQGSEA. This chain's CDR3 is CSPLGGGPDSTEAFF. The CDR3 nucleotides read TGCAGCCCCCTAGGGGGGGGCCCCGACTCTACTGAAGCTTTCTTT.

This clonotype was counted many times. This rearrangement joins TRBV5-1 to TRBJ1-6; the match to TRBD1 covers 10 bases. The CDR3 covers 16 residues. V lost 2 bases, J lost 5 bases, and 4 bases stayed unmatched. Germline values: CDR1 SGHRS, CDR2 YFSETQ. CDR3 nucleotides: TGCGCCAGCAGCTTCAGGACAGGGGGAGATAATTCACCCCTCCACTTT. Protein product: CASSFRTGGDNSPLHF.

This clonotype was counted at least ten times. J is TRBJ2-7 and V is TRBV12-3 or TRBV12-4, with D hard to call. CDR3 size: 14 residues. V was pared by 2 bases and J by 2 bases, with 10 bases between. The CDR3 coding sequence is TGTGCCAGCAGTTTAACGATCAAAACCTACGAGCAGTACTTC. Translated, it gives CASSLTIKTYEQYF.

The sample holds many counts of this clonotype. The V call is TRBV28, the J call TRBJ1-5; D perhaps matches TRBD1 (6 bases). The germline V gene has CDR1 MDHEN and CDR2 SYDVKM. The CDR3 runs 16 residues. The V end was cut by 4 bases, the J end by 3 bases, with 16 bases between. In DNA, the CDR3 is TGTGCCAGCAGTTCCTACGACAGGACTAACAATCAGCCCCAGCATTTT. Protein product: CASSSYDRTNNQPQHF.

This clonotype was seen only a few times. The chain links TRBV20-1 to TRBJ2-5, with D perhaps TRBD1 or TRBD2 (5 bases each). CDR3 size: 13 residues. V was trimmed by 7 bases and J by 7 bases, leaving 19 bases between them. CDR1 and CDR2 (germline): DFQATT, SNEGSKA (reference sequence). The CDR3 DNA reads TGCAGTGTCTCTTCCGGGACCACTTCGACCCAGTACTTC. It translates to CSVSSGTTSTQYF.

This clonotype was seen at least ten times. The chain links TRBV7-2 to TRBJ1-5; 7 bases fit TRBD1. The CDR3 covers 16 residues. V lost 1 base and J lost 6; bases outside the gene matches: 9. CDR1 is SGHTA and CDR2 is FQGNSA in the germline V gene. CDR3 nucleotides: TGTGCCAGCAGCTTAGATAACCCGGCAGGGGGTCAGCCCCAGCATTTT. Protein: CASSLDNPAGGQPQHF.

V is TRBV19 and J is TRBJ1-5, with TRBD1 matching 7 bases. The CDR3 is 15 residues long. Germline CDR1 and CDR2: LNHDA and SQIVND (reference sequence). After removal of 6 bases from V and 3 bases from J, the junction contained 8 bases not matched to a gene. This CDR3 is CASRLGQLFNQPQHF. The CDR3 DNA reads TGTGCCAGTAGATTGGGACAGCTCTTCAATCAGCCCCAGCATTTT.

J is TRBJ1-1 and V is TRBV11-3; D ambiguous. Germline-derived CDR1 and CDR2 are SGHNT and YENEEA. V lost 0 bases to trimming and J lost 0 bases, with 11 bases between them. CDR3 length: 16 residues. CDR3 nucleotides: TGTGCCAGCAGCTTAGATCCCGCAGAGATGAACACTGAAGCTTTCTTT. Residues: CASSLDPAEMNTEAFF.

This clonotype showed up many times. The chain joins TRBV15 to TRBJ1-5; D gene ambiguous. Germline V lookup: CDR1 LNHNV, CDR2 YYDKDF (reference sequence). V was trimmed by 8 bases and J by 0 bases, leaving 14 bases between them. CDR3 length: 15 amino acids. The CDR3 bases are TGTGCCACCGGTGGTGGGGTAGGTAGCAATCAGCCCCAGCATTTT. Encoded protein: CATGGGVGSNQPQHF.

This clonotype was detected ten times or more. V is TRBV28 and J is TRBJ2-2; a weak D match, TRBD2 (5 bases). In germline, CDR1 is MDHEN, CDR2 SYDVKM. Trimming removed 8 bases at V and 1 base at J, with 11 bases between. This CDR3 contains 14 residues. CDR3: CASWVGVNTGELFF. The CDR3 nucleotides read TGTGCCAGCTGGGTCGGGGTGAACACCGGGGAGCTGTTTTTT. The entire variable domain, with the rest obtained from reference TRBV28 and TRBJ2-2, is as follows: DVKVTQSSRYLVKRTGEKVFLECVQDMDHENMFWYRQDPGLGLRLIYFSYDVKMKEKGDIPEGYSVSREKKERFSLILESASTNQTSMYLCASWVGVNTGELFFGEGSRLTVL.

This clonotype was seen at least ten times. The V call is TRBV27, the J call TRBJ1-5; D not certain. Per the germline V gene, CDR1 is MNHEY and CDR2 is SMNVEV (reference sequence). The CDR3 has 13 amino acids. V lost 3 bases and J lost 6, with 9 bases in between. CDR3 amino acids: CASSLPAPQPQHF. The CDR3 bases are TGTGCCAGCAGTTTGCCTGCCCCTCAGCCCCAGCATTTT.

The chain employs TRBV7-9 and TRBJ2-1; the D is unclear. Trimming removed 5 bases at V and 1 base at J, with 12 bases between. Germline lookup yields CDR1 SEHNR and CDR2 FQNEAQ (reference sequence). The CDR3 spans 15 residues. Written as DNA, the CDR3 is TGTGCCAGCAGCCGCGACGTAGGGTCCTACAATGAGCAGTTCTTC. Protein product: CASSRDVGSYNEQFF.

V usage is TRBV28 and J usage is TRBJ1-1, with D hard to call. Trimming stripped 8 bases from V and 1 base from J, with 17 bases between. CDR1 MDHEN and CDR2 SYDVKM come from the germline V gene. CDR3 length: 15 residues. Here the CDR3 DNA reads TGTGCCAGCTCACCACTAAGCGCGGCGAACACTGAAGCTTTCTTT. This codes for CASSPLSAANTEAFF.

V and J are TRBV27 and TRBJ2-1, with D possibly TRBD2 on 6 matching bases. CDR3 length equals 14 residues. Germline V gives CDR1 MNHEY, CDR2 SMNVEV (reference sequence). V lost 0 bases to trimming and J lost 3 bases, with 6 bases between them. CDR3: CASSLSGGYNEQFF. The CDR3 DNA reads as TGTGCCAGCAGTTTATCGGGGGGCTACAATGAGCAGTTCTTC.

This clonotype was observed many times. This may come from a read error, since a much larger clone is one base off. The chain employs TRBV6-1 and TRBJ2-7; D might be TRBD2 (6 bases). Between the trimmed V and J ends, which lost 6 bases and 7 bases, there was a span of 10 bases. Germline V CDR1 and CDR2: MNHNS, SASEGT. The CDR3 has 11 residues. CDR3 in amino acids: CASSQGLEQYF. DNA of the CDR3: TGTGCCAGCAGCCAGGGACTGGAGCAGTACTTC.

This clonotype came up a few times. CDR3: CASTWGVGELFF. The CDR3 DNA is TGTGCCAGCACCTGGGGTGTCGGGGAGCTGTTTTTT. The chain links TRBV13 to TRBJ2-2, with D unclear. Trimming removed 7 bases at V and 7 bases at J, with 10 bases between. The CDR3 contains 12 residues. CDR1 is PRHDT and CDR2 is FYEKMQ in the germline V gene (reference sequence).

This clonotype was observed a handful of times. The chain couples TRBV7-2 to TRBJ2-2; tentatively, D is TRBD1 or TRBD2 (6 bases each). V gave up 2 bases and J gave up 1 base, with 14 bases separating them. This CDR3 is 17 amino acids long. The germline V gene encodes CDR1 SGHTA and CDR2 FQGNSA. CDR3 sequence: CASSLRSGARNTGELFF. For the CDR3, the DNA is TGTGCCAGCAGCTTACGATCGGGGGCCAGGAACACCGGGGAGCTGTTTTTT.

This clonotype was found many times. The chain carries TRBV28 and TRBJ2-7; possible D gene TRBD1, 5 bases. The V end was cut by 4 bases, the J end by 2 bases, with 15 bases between. The CDR3 runs to 15 residues. CDR1 MDHEN and CDR2 SYDVKM come from the germline V gene. The CDR3 sequence is CASSSIDSPTYEQYF. The CDR3 nucleotides read TGTGCCAGCAGTTCCATTGACAGTCCTACCTACGAGCAGTACTTC.

The V and J genes are TRBV18 and TRBJ2-2, with a possible D match to TRBD1 (6 bases). The germline V and J ends were trimmed by 4 bases and 4 bases, with 10 bases remaining between them. The germline V gene has CDR1 KGHSH and CDR2 LQKENI. The CDR3 spans 14 residues. The CDR3 reads CASSLPTGTGELFF. The DNA for the CDR3 is TGTGCCAGCTCACTCCCGACAGGCACCGGGGAGCTGTTTTTT.

This clonotype was observed at least ten times. The V gene is TRBV28, the J gene TRBJ2-5; D may be TRBD2 (5 bases). This CDR3 contains 15 residues. V gave up 8 bases and J gave up 2 bases, with 18 bases separating them. Looked up from germline, CDR1 is MDHEN and CDR2 is SYDVKM. CDR3 coding DNA: TGTGCCAGCCGATCCCGGATAGGGAGACAAGAGACCCAGTACTTC. It is translated as CASRSRIGRQETQYF. The complete variable domain, with remaining parts taken from reference TRBV28 and TRBJ2-5, reads DVKVTQSSRYLVKRTGEKVFLECVQDMDHENMFWYRQDPGLGLRLIYFSYDVKMKEKGDIPEGYSVSREKKERFSLILESASTNQTSMYLCASRSRIGRQETQYFGPGTRLLVL.

J is TRBJ1-2 and V is TRBV7-3; 8 bases match TRBD1. Per germline, CDR1 SGHTA and CDR2 FQGTGA. The CDR3 length is 13 residues. The trim removed 5 bases at V and 7 bases at J, leaving 6 bases unmatched. In DNA, the CDR3 is TGTGCCAGCAGCCCGGGACAGGTGTTTGGCTACACCTTC. Protein product: CASSPGQVFGYTF.

Only one count was recorded for this clonotype. This sequence joins TRBV10-3 and TRBJ2-6; D might be TRBD1 (5 bases). This CDR3 comprises 17 residues. Per germline, CDR1 ENHRY and CDR2 SYGVKD. The V end lost 4 bases, the J end lost 1 base, and 14 bases lay between the germline ends. This CDR3 reads CAISGTGFSSGANVLTF. The CDR3 DNA is TGTGCCATCAGTGGCACAGGCTTTTCTTCTGGGGCCAACGTCCTGACTTTC.

This clonotype occurred many times. This chain connects TRBV20-1 to TRBJ2-5; 9 nucleotides line up with TRBD2. The CDR3 is made up of 15 amino acids. Germline V gene sequence: CDR1 DFQATT, CDR2 SNEGSKA (reference sequence). Trimming removed 3 bases from V and 2 bases from J; junction bases left unmatched: 7. CDR3: CSASEASGAQETQYF. DNA for the CDR3: TGCAGTGCTAGTGAGGCTAGCGGGGCTCAAGAGACCCAGTACTTC.

The chain employs TRBV29-1 and TRBJ2-2, with 7 positions matching TRBD2. The CDR3 runs 14 residues. Trimming cost V 6 bases and J 6 bases; bases outside gene matches: 10. The V gene's germline CDR1 is SQVTM and CDR2 ANQGSEA. The CDR3 here is CSVGPGLRSGELFF. The CDR3 DNA sequence: TGCAGCGTAGGACCGGGACTACGGTCCGGGGAGCTGTTTTTT.

This clonotype was detected only a few times. This chain connects TRBV7-9 to TRBJ2-1, with 8 bases fitting TRBD2. Germline-derived CDR1 and CDR2 are SEHNR and FQNEAQ (reference sequence). The CDR3 contains 16 residues. Germline trimming cut 4 bases from V and 4 bases from J; bases unmatched to any gene: 9. CDR3 loop: CASSSPSGRGYNEQFF. The CDR3 nucleotides are TGTGCCAGCAGCTCCCCCTCCGGGAGGGGTTACAATGAGCAGTTCTTC.

Ten or more counts support this clonotype. This chain connects TRBV20-1 to TRBJ1-2, with 7 positions matching TRBD1. Germline CDR1 DFQATT, CDR2 SNEGSKA (reference sequence). The CDR3 is 12 residues long. Losses at the gene ends were 5 bases for V and 8 bases for J; bases not matched to a gene: 8. For the CDR3, the DNA is TGCAGTGCTGGGGGACAGAGTGGAGGCTACACCTTC. It codes for CSAGGQSGGYTF.

The chain joins TRBV7-9 to TRBJ1-2, with D unclear. Trimming cost V 5 bases and J 5 bases, with 21 bases left between them. From germline, CDR1 is SEHNR and CDR2 FQNEAQ (reference sequence). The CDR3 is made up of 16 amino acids. CDR3 in amino acids: CASSADAAVSIYGYTF. The CDR3 nucleotides read TGTGCCAGCAGCGCCGATGCCGCAGTATCCATATATGGCTACACCTTC. Variable domain in full (rest from reference TRBV7-9 and TRBJ1-2): DTGVSQNPRHKITKRGQNVTFRCDPISEHNRLYWYRQTLGQGPEFLTYFQNEAQLEKSRLLSDRFSAERPKGSFSTLEIQRTEQGDSAMYLCASSADAAVSIYGYTFGSGTRLTVV.

Notes on this clonotype: This may stem from a read error, because a much larger clone lies one nucleotide away. J is TRBJ2-5 and V is TRBV5-1; 10 nucleotides line up with TRBD2. CDR1 SGHRS and CDR2 YFSETQ come from the germline V gene. The CDR3 is 17 amino acids. The CDR3 sequence is CAGSLEVSGRSGKTQYF. DNA of the CDR3: TGTGCCGGCAGCTTAGAAGTTAGCGGGAGGAGCGGGAAGACCCAGTACTTC.